The 8 T cell receptor beta chains below come from one sample, sequenced in a study of sequential checkpoint blockade in melanoma. Method: immunoSEQ multiplex PCR; TCRdb's copy keeps in-frame clones and lacks some. Of about 28,000 clones in the sample, 85% to 90% are singletons; the top ten hold 14%. Noted treatment: randomized to nivolumab then ipilimumab (arm A) or the reverse (arm B). The sample was CD8+ T cells sorted from blood (inferred from file names), taken from a patient given nivolumab and ipilimumab in sequence. These receptors were collected from a human donor with melanoma.

The chain joins TRBV21-1 to TRBJ2-7; the tabulated D call, TRBD1, remains unverified against the DNA. TRBV21-1 constitutes a pseudogene. The CDR3 runs to 15 residues. Here the CDR3 reads CASSKVDRGLYEQYV. DNA of the CDR3: TGTGCCAGCAGCAAAGTCGACAGGGGGCTCTACGAGCAGTACGTC.

This chain links TRBV6-5 with TRBJ1-6; D is perhaps TRBD1 (5 bases). The CDR3 contains 14 residues. V lost 7 bases to trimming and J lost 2 bases, with 9 bases between them. Germline values: CDR1 MNHEY, CDR2 SVGAGI. The CDR3 here is CASNQGAYNSPLHF. CDR3 sequence (DNA): TGTGCCAGCAACCAGGGCGCCTATAATTCACCCCTCCACTTT.

The rearrangement links TRBV28 to TRBJ2-3; 9 bases map to TRBD1. J lost 0 bases, V lost 5 bases, and 6 bases had no gene match. The CDR3 contains 16 residues. Germline-derived CDR1 and CDR2 are MDHEN and SYDVKM. The CDR3 here is CASSPTGGRSTDTQYF. DNA for the CDR3: TGTGCCAGCAGTCCGACAGGGGGACGTAGCACAGATACGCAGTATTTT.

V and J are TRBV14 and TRBJ2-7; the D gene is possibly TRBD2 (5 bases). V was trimmed by 1 base and J by 2 bases, leaving 9 bases between them. The CDR3 runs 14 residues. The germline CDR1 and CDR2 sequences are SGHDN and FVKESK. This CDR3 is CASSQGRAAYEQYF. In DNA, the CDR3 is TGTGCCAGCAGCCAAGGGCGGGCCGCCTACGAGCAGTACTTC.

CDR3 loop: CASSLVRGNQPQHF. The CDR3 region has the DNA TGTGCCAGCAGCTTAGTCAGGGGCAATCAGCCCCAGCATTTT. V and J are TRBV7-2 and TRBJ1-5; weak D call: TRBD1 (5 bases). The CDR3 length is 14 residues. Germline CDR1 reads SGHTA; CDR2 reads FQGNSA. V was shortened by 1 base and J by 2 bases, with 6 bases between the two germline ends.

As DNA, the CDR3 is TGTGCCAGCAGTTTTCTAGCGGGGGGTACCGGGGAGCTGTTTTTT. This codes for CASSFLAGGTGELFF. The chain links TRBV28 to TRBJ2-2; 11 bases line up with TRBD2. Per the germline V gene, CDR1 is MDHEN and CDR2 is SYDVKM. V dropped 3 bases and J dropped 5; count of bases not matched to a gene: 2. The CDR3 contains 15 residues. The full variable domain, with the rest looked up from reference TRBV28 and TRBJ2-2, is DVKVTQSSRYLVKRTGEKVFLECVQDMDHENMFWYRQDPGLGLRLIYFSYDVKMKEKGDIPEGYSVSREKKERFSLILESASTNQTSMYLCASSFLAGGTGELFFGEGSRLTVL.

V gene TRBV5-5 combines with J gene TRBJ1-2; weak D call: TRBD1 (5 bases). The CDR3 is 14 amino acids. From germline, CDR1 is SGHKS and CDR2 YYEKEE (reference sequence). Trimming left V 0 bases short and J 4 bases short, with 10 bases between. DNA for the CDR3: TGTGCCAGCAGCTTGGGGGGCTTGGGCTATGGCTACACCTTC. This encodes CASSLGGLGYGYTF.

The gene calls are TRBV28 and TRBJ1-2, with 7 bases that match TRBD1. V dropped 5 bases and J dropped 3; count of bases not matched to a gene: 12. The germline gives CDR1 MDHEN, CDR2 SYDVKM. This CDR3 is 16 amino acids long. The CDR3 nucleotides are TGTGCCAGCAGTCCTCACACAGGGGTGGCATACTATGGCTACACCTTC. Encoded protein: CASSPHTGVAYYGYTF.